The entry below describes one TCR beta chain. There is no known antigen for this receptor. Per-nucleotide qualities are absent, and no much larger clonotype sits a single base away. Patients with a history of autoimmune disease or receiving systemic immunosuppression were excluded from the trial. Peripheral blood for TCR sequencing was drawn from every dose cohort at baseline, at cycle 4 day 1 and at cycle 7 day 1. Samples were obtained from an open-label, multicenter, first-in-human phase I dose-escalation trial of ivuxolimab. Adults with locally advanced or metastatic melanoma, renal cell, hepatocellular, or head and neck squamous cell carcinoma were enrolled in the trial. Before TCR sequencing, CD4+ T cells and CD8+ T cells from peripheral blood were sorted into separate populations. For sequencing of the TCRbeta CDR3 region, genomic DNA was extracted from the sorted cells. The immunoSEQ Assay was used to sequence the TCRbeta CDR3 regions. Held by TCRdb, this immuneACCESS table contains in-frame sequences only and omits some clones. Under half of the omission traces to an unresolved V gene where checked; the cause of the rest is unknown. For this sample the table gives tens of thousands of clones, of which roughly 84% were detected only once. 20% to 25% of the sample rests with the top ten.

Counted from cysteine to phenylalanine, this CDR3 has 14 amino acids. The CDR3 DNA has 42 bases and is translated from base 1. According to the germline V gene, CDR1 reads SGHAT and CDR2 reads FQNNGV. The trim is 0 bases for V and 10 bases for J, with a gap of 10 bases between the germline ends. This entry is derived from a study of OX40 agonist ivuxolimab in advanced cancers. Concerning the study at large: Ivuxolimab was a fully human IgG2 agonistic monoclonal antibody targeting the costimulatory receptor OX40 (CD134). Intravenous ivuxolimab was administered to patients every 2 weeks at six dose levels: 0.01, 0.1, 0.3, 1.5, 3 and 10 mg/kg. Of the roughly 52 dose-escalation patients, hepatocellular carcinoma was present in about 20, melanoma in roughly 15, renal cell carcinoma in 9 and head and neck cancer in 9. A male proportion of around 81% and a mean age of about 60 years, ranging from roughly 20 to 80, were recorded for the dose-escalation cohort. Prior anti-PD-1, anti-PD-L1 or anti-CTLA-4 therapy was permitted, and 40% of dose-escalation patients had received checkpoint inhibitors. Partial responses occurred in three dose-escalation patients: two with cutaneous melanoma and one with hepatocellular carcinoma. The point of sequencing TCRbeta in the periphery was to test whether ivuxolimab changed TCR sequence diversity and drove clonal T-cell expansion. The paper covers the monotherapy dose-escalation part of the phase I ivuxolimab trial, which included N of about 50 patients. The full study reports these points: Low levels of normalized T-cell clonal expansion were also shown by some nonresponding patients. Antigen specificity was not determined for the clonally expanded peripheral T cells. At doses of 0.1 to 3.0 mg/kg, clonal expansion of both CD4+ and CD8+ blood T cells was observed from baseline to week 6. After ivuxolimab, CD8+ T cells had more expanded clones than CD4+ T cells on average. In the 0.1-3.0 mg/kg groups, partial responders had among the lowest normalized peripheral clonal expansion, particularly in CD8+ T cells.

The sequence was collected from an adult with an advanced solid tumor such as melanoma, head and neck, liver or kidney cancer. Sequenced here: CD4+ or CD8+ T cells sorted from blood, sampled in a trial of the OX40 agonist ivuxolimab. The chain is assembled from TRBV11-2 and TRBJ1-6, with an unclear D gene assignment. The DNA sequence is given as TGTGCCAGCAGCTTAGATCCCAGACAATCACCCCTCCACTTT. Its translation reads: CASSLDPRQSPLHF.